The clone carrying this T cell receptor (beta chain) has just a few counts. What it recognizes is unknown. The CDR3 regions of TCR beta were amplified from RNA transcripts. TCR CDR3 underwent first-round RT-PCR with the HTBI primer set. TCRdb called the multiplex PCR reads again in MiXCR, with one record for every CDR3 protein. The data hold 650,000 to 750,000 distinct CDR3 sequences, with roughly 15% observed a single time. V lost 6 bases, J lost 5 bases, and 6 bases stayed unmatched. Per the germline V gene, CDR1 is MDHEN and CDR2 is SYDVKM. The CDR3 length is 15 residues. Newly diagnosed patients aged 18 to 65 had hyperthyroidism of under 2 months' duration. The study excluded patients with uncontrolled infection, other autoimmune disease, pregnancy or lactation. This sample is drawn from a study of T cells in Graves' hyperthyroidism and ophthalmopathy. As for the study in general: Pretreatment peripheral blood was obtained at initial diagnosis.

Study-wide points: Most expanded thyroid clonotypes above 0.001 also appeared in blood.

The V gene is TRBV28, the J gene TRBJ2-1; 11 bases match TRBD1. Material: blood. This clonotype was obtained from a woman under 30 with Graves' hyperthyroidism. The DNA for the CDR3 is TGTGCCAGCAGCCTCTGGGACAGGGGGGACAATGAGCAGTTCTTC. As protein: CASSLWDRGDNEQFF.